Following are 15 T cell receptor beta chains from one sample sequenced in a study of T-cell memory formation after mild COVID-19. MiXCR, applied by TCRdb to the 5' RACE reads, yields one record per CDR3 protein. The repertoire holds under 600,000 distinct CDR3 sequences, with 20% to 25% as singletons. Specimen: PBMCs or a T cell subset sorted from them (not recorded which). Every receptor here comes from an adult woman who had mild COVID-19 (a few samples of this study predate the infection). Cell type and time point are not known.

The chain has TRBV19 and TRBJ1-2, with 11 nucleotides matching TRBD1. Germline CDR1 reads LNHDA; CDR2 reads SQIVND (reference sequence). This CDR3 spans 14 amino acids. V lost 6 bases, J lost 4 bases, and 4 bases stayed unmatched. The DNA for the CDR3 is TGTGCCAGTAGGAGGACAGGGGGCGTCTATGGCTACACCTTC. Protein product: CASRRTGGVYGYTF.

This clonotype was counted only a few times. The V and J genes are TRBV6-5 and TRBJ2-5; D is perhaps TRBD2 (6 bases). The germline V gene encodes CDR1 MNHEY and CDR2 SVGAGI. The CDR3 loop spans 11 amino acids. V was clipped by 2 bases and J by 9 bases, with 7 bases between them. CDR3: CASSYGGPQYF. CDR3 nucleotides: TGTGCCAGCAGTTACGGAGGGCCCCAGTACTTC.

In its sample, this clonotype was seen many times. The CDR3 DNA reads TGTGCCAGCAGCCATAGCGGGTTCTCCTACAATGAGCAGTTCTTC. Its translation is CASSHSGFSYNEQFF. J is TRBJ2-1 and V is TRBV3-1, with 7 positions matching TRBD2. Germline V gene data show CDR1 as LGHDT and CDR2 as YNNKEL (reference sequence). After removal of 3 bases from V and 0 bases from J, the junction contained 2 bases not matched to a gene. The CDR3 is made up of 15 amino acids.

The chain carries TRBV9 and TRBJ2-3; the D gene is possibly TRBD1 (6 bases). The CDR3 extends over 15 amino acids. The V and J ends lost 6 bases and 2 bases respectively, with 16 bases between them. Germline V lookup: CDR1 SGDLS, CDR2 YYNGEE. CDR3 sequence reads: CASTFSGVNTDTQYF. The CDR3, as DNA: TGTGCCAGCACCTTCTCAGGGGTGAACACAGATACGCAGTATTTT.

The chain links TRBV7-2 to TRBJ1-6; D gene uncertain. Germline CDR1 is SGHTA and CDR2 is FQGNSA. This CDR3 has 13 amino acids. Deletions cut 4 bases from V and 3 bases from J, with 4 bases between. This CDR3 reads CASSSGYNSPLHF. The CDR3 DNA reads TGTGCCAGCAGCTCAGGCTATAATTCACCCCTCCACTTT.

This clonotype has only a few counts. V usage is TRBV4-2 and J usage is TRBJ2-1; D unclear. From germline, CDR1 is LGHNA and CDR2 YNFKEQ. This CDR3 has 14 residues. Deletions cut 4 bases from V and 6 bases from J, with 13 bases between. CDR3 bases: TGTGCCAGCAGCCTCCCTTCGCGCCCCAATGAGCAGTTCTTC. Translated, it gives CASSLPSRPNEQFF.

CDR3 sequence (DNA): TGTGCCAGCAGCCCGTGGACTCCATCCGTGGGGCCGACGGGGGGCACAGATACGCAGTATTTT. It is translated as CASSPWTPSVGPTGGTDTQYF. The genes are TRBV5-6 and TRBJ2-3; perhaps TRBD2 as D (6 bases). From germline, CDR1 is SGHDT and CDR2 YYEEEE. Trimming removed 4 bases from V and 1 base from J, with 31 bases in between. The length of the CDR3 is 21 residues.

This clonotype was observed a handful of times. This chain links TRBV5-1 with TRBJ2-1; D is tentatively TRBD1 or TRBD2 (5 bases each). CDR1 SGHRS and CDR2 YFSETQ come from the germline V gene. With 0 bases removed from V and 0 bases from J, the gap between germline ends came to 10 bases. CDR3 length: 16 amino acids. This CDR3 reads CASSLGRAGSYNEQFF. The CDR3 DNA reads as TGCGCCAGCAGCTTGGGCAGGGCGGGCTCCTACAATGAGCAGTTCTTC.

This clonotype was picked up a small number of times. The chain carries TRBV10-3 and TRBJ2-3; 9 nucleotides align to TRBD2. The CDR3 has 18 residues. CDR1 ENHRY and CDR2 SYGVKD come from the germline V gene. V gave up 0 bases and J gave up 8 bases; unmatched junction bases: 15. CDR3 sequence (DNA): TGTGCCATCAGTGAGTCGATCGGCCAAAGCGGGAGGCAGGTTACGCAGTATTTT. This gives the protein CAISESIGQSGRQVTQYF.

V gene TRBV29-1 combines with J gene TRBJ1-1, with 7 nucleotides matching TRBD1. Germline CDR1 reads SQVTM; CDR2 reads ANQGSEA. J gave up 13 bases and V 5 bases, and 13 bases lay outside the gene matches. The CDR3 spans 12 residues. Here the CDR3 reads CSVRGGNRGDFF. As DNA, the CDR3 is TGCAGCGTTCGGGGGGGAAACAGGGGTGATTTCTTT.

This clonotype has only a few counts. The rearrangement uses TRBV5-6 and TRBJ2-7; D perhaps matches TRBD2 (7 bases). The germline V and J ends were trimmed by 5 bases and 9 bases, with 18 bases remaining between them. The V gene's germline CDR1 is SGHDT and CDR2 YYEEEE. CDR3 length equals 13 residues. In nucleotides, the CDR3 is TGTGCCAGCAGTGGGGGGGGGCGCTTTGTGCAGTACTTC. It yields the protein CASSGGGRFVQYF.

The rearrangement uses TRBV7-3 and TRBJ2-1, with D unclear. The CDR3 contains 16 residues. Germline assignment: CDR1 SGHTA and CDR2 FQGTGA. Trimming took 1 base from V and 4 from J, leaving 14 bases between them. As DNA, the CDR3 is TGTGCCAGCAGCTTAAGTTATCGATCAGGTTACAATGAGCAGTTCTTC. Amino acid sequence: CASSLSYRSGYNEQFF.

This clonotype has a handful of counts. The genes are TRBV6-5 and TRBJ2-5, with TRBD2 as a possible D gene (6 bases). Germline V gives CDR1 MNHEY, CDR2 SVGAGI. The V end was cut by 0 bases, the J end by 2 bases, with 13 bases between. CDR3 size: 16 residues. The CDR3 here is CASSYSGLREQETQYF. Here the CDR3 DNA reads TGTGCCAGCAGTTACTCGGGACTGCGGGAACAAGAGACCCAGTACTTC.

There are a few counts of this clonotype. DNA of the CDR3: TGTGCCAGCTCGCGAGACAGGGATCATTCACCCCTCCACTTT. Encoded protein: CASSRDRDHSPLHF. The V and J genes are TRBV18 and TRBJ1-6; 7 bases are a match to TRBD1. The CDR3 length is 14 residues. V lost 6 bases, J lost 8 bases, and 7 bases stayed unmatched. Germline CDR1 reads KGHSH; CDR2 reads LQKENI.

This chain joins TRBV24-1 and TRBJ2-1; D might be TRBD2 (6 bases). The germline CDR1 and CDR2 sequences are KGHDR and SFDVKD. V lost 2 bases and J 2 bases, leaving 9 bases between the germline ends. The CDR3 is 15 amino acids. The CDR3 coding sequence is TGTGCCACCAGTGATTCGGGAGCGACCTACAATGAGCAGTTCTTC. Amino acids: CATSDSGATYNEQFF.